One and the same sample provided the 2 T cell receptor beta chains below, sequenced in a study of cytomegalovirus exposure and HLA in healthy donors (TCRdb year 2017). The protocol used for the library was the immunoSEQ multiplex PCR assay. TCRdb's version of the immuneACCESS table is confined to in-frame rearrangements and falls short of the full clone set. An unresolved V gene accounts for under half of the shortfall where checked; the remainder is of unknown origin. The sample contains about 190,000 clones, about 80% of them found a single time. The top ten clonotypes cover under 7.5% of the sample. Input material: PBMCs. The receptors shown here come from a man aged 18 to 29 in good health and CMV-seropositive.

This clone was observed a handful of times. This rearrangement joins TRBV9 to TRBJ2-1; tentative D call: TRBD2 (5 bases). Germline V gives CDR1 SGDLS, CDR2 YYNGEE. The CDR3 is 15 residues long. V lost 0 bases, J lost 5 bases, and 12 bases lay in between. In nucleotides, the CDR3 is TGTGCCAGCAGCGTAGCGGCGGCTAGCCACAATGAGCAGTTCTTC. Its translation: CASSVAAASHNEQFF. The whole variable domain, filled in from reference TRBV9 and TRBJ2-1, reads DSGVTQTPKHLITATGQRVTLRCSPRSGDLSVYWYQQSLDQGLQFLIQYYNGEERAKGNILERFSAQQFPDLHSELNLSSLELGDSALYFCASSVAAASHNEQFFGPGTRLTVL.

This chain joins TRBV15 and TRBJ1-3; D is uncertain. Germline CDR1 and CDR2: LNHNV and YYDKDF (reference sequence). The ends were cut back, 5 bases at V and 0 bases at J, with 11 bases in the middle. CDR3 length equals 15 residues. CDR3 coding DNA: TGTGCCACCAGCGGAGGACTCTTCTCTGGAAACACCATATATTTT. Its protein is CATSGGLFSGNTIYF.